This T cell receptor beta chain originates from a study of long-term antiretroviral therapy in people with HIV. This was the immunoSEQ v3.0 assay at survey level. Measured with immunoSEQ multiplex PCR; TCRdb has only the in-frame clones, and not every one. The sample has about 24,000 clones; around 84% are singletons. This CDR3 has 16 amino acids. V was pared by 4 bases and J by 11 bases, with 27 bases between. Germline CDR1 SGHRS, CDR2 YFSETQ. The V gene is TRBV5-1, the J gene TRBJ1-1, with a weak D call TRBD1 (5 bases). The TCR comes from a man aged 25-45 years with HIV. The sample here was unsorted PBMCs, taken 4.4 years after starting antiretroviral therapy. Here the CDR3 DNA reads TGCGCCAGCAGCCCGGGGGGGAAGCCGATGATCACGGGCGCTTTCTTT. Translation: CASSPGGKPMITGAFF.